The 25 T cell receptor beta chains presented below share a single source sample, sequenced in a study of blood T cell repertoires in COVID-19. Clones were sequenced by immunoSEQ multiplex PCR, and TCRdb holds only the in-frame ones, with some missing. The data contain under 150,000 clones, around 85% of them seen just once; the ten biggest clones take up about 5.5%. The specimen was peripheral blood. The receptors come from a woman aged 60-70 years with COVID-19, enrolled during active disease.

V usage is TRBV29-1 and J usage is TRBJ2-2; 7 bases agree with TRBD2. The length of the CDR3 is 16 residues. Germline-derived CDR1 and CDR2 are SQVTM and ANQGSEA. V lost 4 bases to trimming and J lost 4 bases; unmatched junction nucleotides: 12. The CDR3 coding sequence is TGCAGCGTTGCGGACGTCTCGGGGGGTAGCACCGGGGAGCTGTTTTTT. Protein product: CSVADVSGGSTGELFF.

The rearrangement joins TRBV19 to TRBJ2-4; 10 positions match TRBD1. The trim removed 4 bases at V and 5 bases at J, leaving 2 bases unmatched. The CDR3 extends over 14 amino acids. Germline lookup yields CDR1 LNHDA and CDR2 SQIVND (reference sequence). The DNA for the CDR3 is TGTGCCAGTAGTACCGGGACAGGGGAAAACATTCAGTACTTC. Translated, it gives CASSTGTGENIQYF.

This chain uses TRBV5-1 with TRBJ1-1, with D perhaps TRBD1 (6 bases). V was shortened by 0 bases and J by 1 base, with 10 bases between the two germline ends. Per the germline V gene, CDR1 is SGHRS and CDR2 is YFSETQ. The CDR3 is 15 amino acids. CDR3 nucleotide sequence: TGCGCCAGCAGCTTGGGGGGGACACCGAACACTGAAGCTTTCTTT. This encodes CASSLGGTPNTEAFF.

The rearrangement joins TRBV4-2 to TRBJ2-7; weak D call: TRBD1 (6 bases). The CDR3 runs to 12 residues. Germline CDR1 is LGHNA and CDR2 is YNFKEQ. V was shortened by 4 bases and J by 3 bases, with 7 bases between the two germline ends. The CDR3 region is CASSPTGYEQYF. The CDR3 region has the DNA TGTGCCAGCAGCCCGACAGGCTACGAGCAGTACTTC.

The V call is TRBV7-9, the J call TRBJ1-1; 7 bases align to TRBD1. The CDR3 covers 12 residues. Per the germline V gene, CDR1 is SEHNR and CDR2 is FQNEAQ (reference sequence). V lost 5 bases, J lost 11 bases, and 8 bases stayed unmatched. CDR3 coding DNA: TGTGCCAGCAGCCGAACCACAGGGGAGGCTTTCTTT. The encoded protein is CASSRTTGEAFF.

The chain employs TRBV4-1 and TRBJ2-1, with a weak D call TRBD2 (5 bases). V dropped 3 bases and J dropped 9 bases, with 15 bases sitting between them. Germline-derived CDR1 and CDR2 are MGHRA and YSYEKL. The CDR3 runs to 14 residues. CDR3 nucleotides: TGCGCCAGCAGCCACCCTAGCTACCTTAGTGAGCAGTTCTTC. Protein sequence: CASSHPSYLSEQFF.

V is TRBV6-1 and J is TRBJ1-2, with D perhaps TRBD1 (6 bases). CDR1 is MNHNS and CDR2 is SASEGT in the germline V gene. CDR3 length: 14 residues. V was cut by 1 base and J by 4 bases, with 10 bases left in between. The CDR3 here is CASSEVDRRYGYTF. In DNA, the CDR3 is TGTGCCAGCAGTGAAGTCGACAGGCGCTATGGCTACACCTTC.

The chain uses TRBV12-3 or TRBV12-4 and TRBJ1-2, with a possible D match to TRBD1 (5 bases). The CDR3 covers 13 residues. V was cut by 3 bases and J by 0 bases, with 5 bases left in between. This chain's CDR3 is CASSLTANYGYTF. CDR3 nucleotide sequence: TGTGCCAGCAGTTTGACAGCTAACTATGGCTACACCTTC.

This chain's CDR3 is CASSELVGTGGYEQYF. The CDR3 DNA sequence: TGTGCCAGCAGTGAGTTGGTTGGGACAGGGGGCTACGAGCAGTACTTC. The V and J genes are TRBV6-1 and TRBJ2-7, with 11 bases identical to TRBD1. CDR3 size: 16 residues. Trimming at V came to 3 bases and at J to 3 bases, leaving 7 bases not matched to a gene. CDR1 and CDR2 from the germline V gene are MNHNS and SASEGT.

This clone was counted between two and nine times. V and J are TRBV2 and TRBJ1-2; possibly TRBD1 for D (6 bases). The CDR3 contains 16 residues. Germline V gene data show CDR1 as SNHLY and CDR2 as FYNNEI. The V end was cut by 6 bases, the J end by 4 bases, with 21 bases between. The CDR3 DNA follows: TGTGCCAGCAGCCCATGGACAGATTCGACCCTCTATGGCTACACCTTC. Translated: CASSPWTDSTLYGYTF.

This sequence joins TRBV7-8 and TRBJ1-2, with 9 nucleotides matching TRBD1. There are 14 residues in the CDR3. V lost 5 bases to trimming and J lost 6 bases; unmatched junction nucleotides: 7. Germline assignment: CDR1 SGHVS and CDR2 FQNEAQ. The CDR3 protein is CASSPRDRVHGYTF. CDR3 bases: TGTGCCAGCAGCCCCAGGGACAGGGTGCATGGCTACACCTTC.

J is TRBJ1-5 and V is TRBV30; 10 bases align to TRBD1. J lost 9 bases, V lost 7 bases, and 9 bases had no gene match. This CDR3 is 13 amino acids long. Germline V gene data show CDR1 as GTSNPN and CDR2 as SVGIG (reference sequence). CDR3 sequence reads: CALDRTGGRPQHF. In DNA form, the CDR3 reads TGTGCCTTAGATCGGACAGGGGGTCGGCCCCAGCATTTT.

The chain uses TRBV4-1 and TRBJ2-1; 8 positions match TRBD2. From germline, CDR1 is MGHRA and CDR2 YSYEKL. This CDR3 region has 14 residues. V lost 8 bases to trimming and J lost 5 bases; unmatched junction nucleotides: 8. DNA for the CDR3: TGCGCCAGCTCCGGGACTAGTAGCAACAATGAGCAGTTCTTC. Its protein is CASSGTSSNNEQFF.

Only one count was recorded for this clone. This sequence joins TRBV19 and TRBJ1-2; 7 bases line up with TRBD1. There are 13 residues in the CDR3. V shed 9 bases, J shed 0 bases, and the junction held 4 bases outside the gene matches. Germline V lookup: CDR1 LNHDA, CDR2 SQIVND (reference sequence). CDR3 coding DNA: TGTGCCAGCCGGGACAGAACTAACTATGGCTACACCTTC. This encodes CASRDRTNYGYTF.

The chain has TRBV5-5 and TRBJ1-3; D uncertain. Germline V CDR1 and CDR2: SGHKS, YYEKEE (reference sequence). Trimming left V 2 bases short and J 0 bases short, with 6 bases between. CDR3 size: 14 residues. CDR3 loop: CASSLTGSGNTIYF. The CDR3 bases are TGTGCCAGCAGCTTAACCGGCTCTGGAAACACCATATATTTT. The full variable domain, its missing parts supplied by reference TRBV5-5 and TRBJ1-3, is DAGVTQSPTHLIKTRGQQVTLRCSPISGHKSVSWYQQVLGQGPQFIFQYYEKEERGRGNFPDRFSARQFPNYSSELNVNALLLGDSALYLCASSLTGSGNTIYFGEGSWLTVV.

This chain connects TRBV7-9 to TRBJ1-2; D ambiguous. V gave up 3 bases and J gave up 5 bases, with 7 bases separating them. Per germline, CDR1 SEHNR and CDR2 FQNEAQ (reference sequence). The CDR3 has 12 residues. The CDR3 loop reads CASSFGWYGYTF. The CDR3 bases are TGTGCCAGCAGCTTCGGGTGGTATGGCTACACCTTC. The full variable domain, with the rest looked up from reference TRBV7-9 and TRBJ1-2, is DTGVSQNPRHKITKRGQNVTFRCDPISEHNRLYWYRQTLGQGPEFLTYFQNEAQLEKSRLLSDRFSAERPKGSFSTLEIQRTEQGDSAMYLCASSFGWYGYTFGSGTRLTVV.

The gene calls are TRBV2 and TRBJ1-5; 10 nucleotides agree with TRBD1. CDR3 length: 18 residues. CDR1 is SNHLY and CDR2 is FYNNEI in the germline V gene. The V segment lost 5 bases and the J segment 0 bases; nucleotides outside the gene matches: 10. The DNA of the CDR3 is TGTGCCAGCAGTAGAAACCGGGACAGGGGATATAGCAATCAGCCCCAGCATTTT. Its protein is CASSRNRDRGYSNQPQHF.

The chain employs TRBV6-5 and TRBJ1-1; D is uncertain. This CDR3 is 14 amino acids long. Deletions cut 6 bases from V and 1 base from J, with 12 bases between. Germline V CDR1 and CDR2: MNHEY, SVGAGI. DNA for the CDR3: TGTGCCAGCAGCAACCGGGGAACGAACACTGAAGCTTTCTTT. This codes for CASSNRGTNTEAFF.

This chain joins TRBV7-3 and TRBJ1-6; TRBD1 agrees at 9 bases. Unmatched junction bases numbered 1, after V lost 5 bases and J lost 8 bases. Germline CDR1 is SGHTA and CDR2 is FQGTGA. The CDR3 runs 13 residues. This chain's CDR3 is CASSRQGDSPLHF. The DNA for the CDR3 is TGTGCCAGCAGCAGACAGGGGGATTCACCCCTCCACTTT.

The V and J genes are TRBV6-5 and TRBJ1-1, with TRBD1 matching over 7 bases. J was trimmed by 3 bases and V by 5 bases; bases with no gene match: 3. CDR3 length equals 13 residues. The germline V gene encodes CDR1 MNHEY and CDR2 SVGAGI. CDR3 loop: CASSPTGDTEAFF. The CDR3 DNA sequence: TGTGCCAGCAGTCCCACAGGGGACACTGAAGCTTTCTTT.

The rearrangement links TRBV30 to TRBJ2-3; 9 nucleotides line up with TRBD1. CDR1 and CDR2 from the germline V gene are GTSNPN and SVGIG (reference sequence). The trim removed 5 bases at V and 1 base at J, leaving 4 bases unmatched. This CDR3 comprises 14 residues. The CDR3 DNA follows: TGTGCCTGGGTGGACAGGGGACGCACAGATACGCAGTATTTT. It encodes CAWVDRGRTDTQYF.

The chain uses TRBV27 and TRBJ2-1; 13 nucleotides agree with TRBD2. This CDR3 is 14 amino acids long. Trimming removed 5 bases from V and 7 bases from J; junction bases left unmatched: 2. Germline-derived CDR1 and CDR2 are MNHEY and SMNVEV (reference sequence). The CDR3 bases are TGTGCCAGCAGTACTAGCGGGGGGGCGAATGAGCAGTTCTTC. This sequence encodes CASSTSGGANEQFF.

The chain employs TRBV3-1 (or the pseudogene TRBV3-2) and TRBJ1-5; D call uncertain. The CDR3 sequence is 12 residues long. Germline CDR1 and CDR2: LGHDT and YNNKEL (reference sequence). Trimming removed 4 bases at V and 6 bases at J, with 7 bases between. CDR3 sequence: CASSPAGQPQHF. The CDR3 DNA follows: TGTGCCAGCAGCCCCGCGGGTCAGCCCCAGCATTTT.

The rearrangement links TRBV6-6 to TRBJ1-2; D is unclear. The CDR3 is made up of 14 amino acids. Germline CDR1 MNHNY, CDR2 SVGAGI (reference sequence). The V end was cut by 6 bases, the J end by 8 bases, with 19 bases between. The chain's CDR3 is CASRFSSTLLGYTF. The CDR3 nucleotides are TGTGCCAGCAGATTTAGTTCGACATTGCTGGGCTACACCTTC.

The chain joins TRBV4-2 to TRBJ2-7; 8 bases agree with TRBD2. Germline CDR1 is LGHNA and CDR2 is YNFKEQ. The junction had 3 bases not matched to a gene; V was cut back by 1 base and J by 4 bases. This CDR3 is built from 14 residues. CDR3 sequence reads: CASSQAGGLYEQYF. DNA of the CDR3: TGTGCCAGCAGCCAAGCGGGGGGGCTTTACGAGCAGTACTTC.